This T cell receptor (beta chain) derives from a study of Ad26.COV2.S vaccination and SARS-CoV-2 variants. Sample treatment: 15 to 20 received Ad26.COV2.S at low or high dose, single or two shots; about 5 received placebo; per-sample allocation not given. At day 63 after the first vaccine or placebo injection, samples were drawn. Cohort 1b enrolled adults aged 18-55 years in Boston. The shot given was an Ad26 vector that makes Wuhan-strain SARS-CoV-2 spike. TCRdb's copy holds only in-frame clones and misses some; the assay was immunoSEQ multiplex PCR. The sample lists about 470,000 clones, roughly 91% occurring once. The CDR3 is 14 amino acids. Trimming shortened V by 0 bases and J by 4 bases, and 10 bases separated the two germline ends. CDR1 SGHTS and CDR2 YDEGEE come from the germline V gene.

The chain uses TRBV5-8 and TRBJ2-5; D possibly corresponds to TRBD1 (6 bases). The sample in question was peripheral blood, obtained in a trial of Ad26.COV2.S vaccine versus placebo. The sequence came from a person aged 18-65 years who received the Ad26.COV2.S COVID-19 vaccine or a placebo. The CDR3 DNA sequence: TGTGCCAGCAGCTTGGCCGCAGGGGTAGAGACCCAGTACTTC. Translated, it gives CASSLAAGVETQYF.